Following are 2 T cell receptor beta chains from one sample sequenced in a study of CD8+CD57+ T cells in acquired aplastic anemia. According to the study, genomic DNA was the template for TCR beta VDJ and CDR3 profiling. TCRdb re-called the reads through MiXCR, storing one row per CDR3 protein. The sample lists a few hundred thousand distinct CDR3 sequences; approximately 80% were seen once. Whoever was chosen for sequencing had shown CD8+CD57+ cell expansion by flow cytometry. Sequencing was carried out using sorted CD4+, CD8+, or CD8+CD57+ T cells (not recorded which) from PBMCs. Receptors were obtained from a human donor with aplastic anemia.

This clonotype has a handful of counts. The chain recombines TRBV7-2 with TRBJ2-1, with D tentatively TRBD2 (5 bases). V lost 3 bases, J lost 6 bases, and 9 bases lay in between. The CDR3 covers 13 residues. The germline gives CDR1 SGHTA, CDR2 FQGNSA. The DNA of the CDR3 is TGTGCCAGCAGCTTCCTAGCAACCAATGAGCAGTTCTTC. The encoded protein is CASSFLATNEQFF.

The V gene is TRBV7-9, the J gene TRBJ2-5; D is unresolved. The V end was cut by 5 bases, the J end by 11 bases, with 15 bases between. CDR3 length: 12 amino acids. From germline, CDR1 is SEHNR and CDR2 FQNEAQ (reference sequence). CDR3 in amino acids: CASSAVRSTQYF. Written as DNA, the CDR3 is TGTGCCAGCAGCGCAGTAAGAAGCACGCAGTACTTC. Complete variable domain (other parts from reference TRBV7-9 and TRBJ2-5): DTGVSQNPRHKITKRGQNVTFRCDPISEHNRLYWYRQTLGQGPEFLTYFQNEAQLEKSRLLSDRFSAERPKGSFSTLEIQRTEQGDSAMYLCASSAVRSTQYFGPGTRLLVL.